This T cell receptor beta chain was sequenced during a study of blood T cell repertoires in COVID-19. For the study at large: COVID-19 samples from acute and convalescent phases originated in the United States, Italy and Spain. The analysed material was cDNA or gDNA that came from T cells, B-cell-depleted T cells, or PBMCs.

Profiled with immunoSEQ multiplex PCR; TCRdb holds only in-frame clones, not every one. The sample yields over 70,000 clones, over 60% seen once. The trim removed 2 bases at V and 10 bases at J, leaving 13 bases unmatched. From germline, CDR1 is SGHAT and CDR2 FQNNGV. The CDR3 contains 15 residues. This clone was observed a single time. The chain uses TRBV11-2 and TRBJ2-5; 7 bases line up with TRBD1. The receptor was isolated from a man in his 70s with acute or convalescent COVID-19. What was sequenced was peripheral blood. The CDR3 sequence is CASSLTVAPQGDQYF. In DNA form, the CDR3 reads TGTGCCAGCAGCTTAACAGTTGCCCCCCAGGGGGACCAGTACTTC.